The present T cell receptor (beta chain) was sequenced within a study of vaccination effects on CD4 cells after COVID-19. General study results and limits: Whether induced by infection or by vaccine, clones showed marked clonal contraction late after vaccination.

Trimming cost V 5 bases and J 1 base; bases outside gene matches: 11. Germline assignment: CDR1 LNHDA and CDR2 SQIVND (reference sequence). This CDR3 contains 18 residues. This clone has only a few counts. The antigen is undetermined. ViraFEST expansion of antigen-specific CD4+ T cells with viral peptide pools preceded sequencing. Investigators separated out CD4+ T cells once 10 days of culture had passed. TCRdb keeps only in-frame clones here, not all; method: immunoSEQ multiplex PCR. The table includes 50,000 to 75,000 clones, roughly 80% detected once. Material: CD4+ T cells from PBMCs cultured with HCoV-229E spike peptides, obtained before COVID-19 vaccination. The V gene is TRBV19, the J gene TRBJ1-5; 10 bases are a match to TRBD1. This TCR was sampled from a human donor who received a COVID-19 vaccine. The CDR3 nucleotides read TGTGCCAGTAGTGCCTCGGGACAGGGGATGTGGAGCAATCAGCCCCAGCATTTT. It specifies CASSASGQGMWSNQPQHF.